A single sample gave rise to the 12 T cell receptor beta chains below, sequenced in a study of blood T cell repertoires in COVID-19. TCRdb's copy holds only in-frame clones and misses some; the assay was immunoSEQ multiplex PCR. The sample yields some 300,000 clones, 85% to 90% seen once. The sequenced sample was peripheral blood. These receptor sequences come from a woman aged 40 to 50 with COVID-19, enrolled during active disease.

This clone was observed a single time. This sample also contains other DNA sequences that code for the same CDR3. The gene calls are TRBV29-1 and TRBJ1-1, with 9 bases identical to TRBD1. The CDR3 has 12 residues. Germline CDR1 reads SQVTM; CDR2 reads ANQGSEA. The J segment lost 4 bases and the V segment lost 6 bases, leaving 3 bases of the junction unmatched. Here the CDR3 reads CSVDRGGTEAFF. CDR3 in DNA: TGCAGCGTCGACAGGGGGGGCACTGAAGCTTTCTTT. Full variable domain (remainder filled in from reference TRBV29-1 and TRBJ1-1): SAVISQKPSRDICQRGTSLTIQCQVDSQVTMMFWYRQQPGQSLTLIATANQGSEATYESGFVIDKFPISRPNLTFSTLTVSNMSPEDSSIYLCSVDRGGTEAFFGQGTRLTVV.

The chain carries TRBV6-2 or TRBV6-3 and TRBJ1-2; D may be TRBD1 (6 bases). V lost 5 bases and J lost 7, with 11 bases in between. From germline, CDR1 is MNHEY and CDR2 SVGEGT. This CDR3 contains 12 residues. CDR3 residues: CASSTRGPGYTF. CDR3 bases: TGTGCCAGCAGTACCAGGGGACCTGGCTACACCTTC.

This rearrangement joins TRBV19 to TRBJ2-3; TRBD2 matches 11 bases. V trimming: 3 bases; J trimming: 6 bases; junction bases outside the gene matches: 2. Germline-derived CDR1 and CDR2 are LNHDA and SQIVND (reference sequence). The CDR3 extends over 14 amino acids. DNA of the CDR3: TGTGCCAGTAGTATGAGACTAGCGGGGGATACGCAGTATTTT. Residues: CASSMRLAGDTQYF.

The chain carries TRBV19 and TRBJ1-5; no reliable D call. Germline lookup yields CDR1 LNHDA and CDR2 SQIVND (reference sequence). CDR3 size: 13 residues. V was cut by 7 bases and J by 7 bases, with 14 bases left in between. The CDR3 nucleotides read TGTGCCAGTACCCCGGGTCGCCCGCAGCCCCAGCATTTT. Translation gives CASTPGRPQPQHF.

This clone occurred many times. The V call is TRBV12-5, the J call TRBJ2-3, with a possible D match to TRBD2 (6 bases). Trimming shortened V by 6 bases and J by 2 bases, and 12 bases separated the two germline ends. CDR3 length: 14 amino acids. CDR1 and CDR2 (germline): LGHNT, FRNRAP. CDR3 sequence: CASGQRAYTDTQYF. The CDR3 bases are TGTGCTAGTGGGCAGCGGGCCTACACAGATACGCAGTATTTT.

The CDR3 loop is CASSYKFGRNSGSWMQETQYF. DNA of the CDR3: TGTGCCAGCAGTTACAAATTCGGCAGGAATAGCGGGAGTTGGATGCAAGAGACCCAGTACTTC. The chain combines TRBV6-2 or TRBV6-3 with TRBJ2-5; 9 bases line up with TRBD2. Unmatched junction bases numbered 21, after V lost 2 bases and J lost 2 bases. CDR1 and CDR2 from the germline V gene are MNHEY and SVGEGT. The CDR3 has 21 residues.

This chain uses TRBV4-3 with TRBJ2-1; a weak D match, TRBD2 (6 bases). CDR1 and CDR2 from the germline V gene are LGHNA and YSLEER. The CDR3 is 15 residues long. Trimming took 0 bases from V and 8 from J, leaving 14 bases between them. CDR3 region: CASSQDGRGGDEQFF. The CDR3 coding sequence is TGCGCCAGCAGCCAAGACGGGCGGGGTGGCGATGAGCAGTTCTTC.

The chain carries TRBV30 and TRBJ1-5, with TRBD1 matching 8 bases. V lost 0 bases, J lost 2 bases, and 3 bases stayed unmatched. Germline V CDR1 and CDR2: GTSNPN, SVGIG (reference sequence). The CDR3 is 15 amino acids. The CDR3 is CAWSVSGGGNQPQHF. CDR3 coding DNA: TGTGCCTGGAGTGTCTCAGGGGGCGGCAATCAGCCCCAGCATTTT. Full variable domain (outside the CDR3, taken from reference TRBV30 and TRBJ1-5): SQTIHQWPATLVQPVGSPLSLECTVEGTSNPNLYWYRQAAGRGLQLLFYSVGIGQISSEVPQNLSASRPQDRQFILSSKKLLLSDSGFYLCAWSVSGGGNQPQHFGDGTRLSIL.

This clone was counted once. The rearrangement uses TRBV16 and TRBJ2-7; D is uncertain. This CDR3 has 13 residues. V shed 6 bases and J shed 6 bases, with 15 bases lying between them. From germline, CDR1 is KGHSY and CDR2 FQNENV. The CDR3 DNA is TGTGCCAGCAGTCCACACCGACCGGGCGAGCAGTACTTC. It yields the protein CASSPHRPGEQYF.

The V and J genes are TRBV7-2 and TRBJ2-7; D perhaps matches TRBD1 (7 bases). The germline gives CDR1 SGHTA, CDR2 FQGNSA. The CDR3 runs 14 residues. The V and J ends lost 5 bases and 1 base respectively, with 12 bases between them. CDR3 DNA: TGTGCCAGCAGCCCTCAGGGGGGATCCTACGAGCAGTACTTC. It specifies CASSPQGGSYEQYF.

J is TRBJ2-3 and V is TRBV12-5; 11 bases agree with TRBD1. Per germline, CDR1 LGHNT and CDR2 FRNRAP. The V and J ends lost 6 bases and 0 bases, in that order; junction bases with no gene match: 5. The CDR3 totals 16 residues. Here the CDR3 DNA reads TGTGCTAGTGGCTCGGACAGGGGGCGAAGCACAGATACGCAGTATTTT. Residues: CASGSDRGRSTDTQYF.

Regarding this clone: Sequence at one end of the junction differs from germline and may be a read error. The chain recombines TRBV2 with TRBJ1-5, with D possibly matching TRBD1 (5 bases). The germline V gene encodes CDR1 SNHLY and CDR2 FYNNEI. CDR3 length: 15 amino acids. CDR3 sequence: CASREGATSNQPQHF. DNA of the CDR3: TGTGCCAGCAGGGAAGGGGCGACCAGCAATCAGCCCCAGCATTTT.